This is a list of T cell receptor beta chains from one sample in a study of CD8+ T cells in alopecia areata. Sequencing was performed with immunoSEQ multiplex PCR; in TCRdb, only in-frame clones are kept and a portion is missing. This sample has over 200,000 clones, with approximately 61% found just once. The material sequenced was CD4+ T cells sorted from blood, taken at week 0. These receptors all come from a human donor with alopecia areata. CDR3s include the opening cysteine and the closing phenylalanine or tryptophan. The D gene is left open where the match is weak. Size is omitted from some rows. Given values are once, few, many or a class for expanded clones.

v_call: TRBV29-1
clone_size: -
d_call: -
cdr3_length: 13
j_call: TRBJ2-7
cdr3_aa: CSVDRQGTGEQYF
cdr3_nt: TGCAGCGTTGACAGGCAGGGAACGGGCGAGCAGTACTTC

v_call: TRBV7-6
clone_size: -
d_call: -
cdr3_length: 15
j_call: TRBJ2-3
cdr3_aa: CASSRAGQGTDTQYF
cdr3_nt: TGTGCCAGCAGCCGAGCAGGGCAGGGAACAGATACGCAGTATTTT

v_call: TRBV29-1
clone_size: -
d_call: TRBD1
cdr3_length: 12
j_call: TRBJ2-7
cdr3_aa: CSVGQGGHEQYF
cdr3_nt: TGCAGCGTTGGACAGGGGGGCCACGAGCAGTACTTC

v_call: TRBV6-5
clone_size: few
d_call: TRBD1
cdr3_length: 15
j_call: TRBJ2-7
cdr3_aa: CASRRRDRVLYEQYF
cdr3_nt: TGTGCCAGCAGACGCCGGGACAGGGTCCTCTACGAGCAGTACTTC

v_call: TRBV6-6
clone_size: -
d_call: -
cdr3_length: 13
j_call: TRBJ2-5
cdr3_aa: CASSYRGTETQYF
cdr3_nt: TGTGCCAGCAGTTACAGGGGGACGGAGACCCAGTACTTC

v_call: TRBV10-2
clone_size: -
d_call: -
cdr3_length: 15
j_call: TRBJ1-1
cdr3_aa: CASRPRAGANTEAFF
cdr3_nt: TGCGCCAGCCGCCCTAGGGCCGGGGCGAACACTGAAGCTTTCTTT

v_call: TRBV19
clone_size: few
d_call: -
cdr3_length: 14
j_call: TRBJ2-7
cdr3_aa: CASSIDYGPYEQYF
cdr3_nt: TGTGCCAGTAGTATAGATTACGGACCCTACGAGCAGTACTTC

v_call: TRBV4-1
clone_size: -
d_call: TRBD2
cdr3_length: 15
j_call: TRBJ2-7
cdr3_aa: CASSRPTSGSYEQYF
cdr3_nt: TGCGCCAGCAGCCGACCGACTAGCGGGAGTTACGAGCAGTACTTC

v_call: TRBV4-1
clone_size: few
d_call: TRBD2
cdr3_length: 14
j_call: TRBJ2-3
cdr3_aa: CASSPGLGWHTQYF
cdr3_nt: TGCGCCAGCAGCCCCGGACTAGGATGGCATACGCAGTATTTT

v_call: TRBV30
clone_size: -
d_call: TRBD2
cdr3_length: 12
j_call: TRBJ2-7
cdr3_aa: CAYSTSVYEQYF
cdr3_nt: TGTGCCTACTCGACTAGCGTCTACGAGCAGTACTTC

v_call: TRBV30
clone_size: once
d_call: -
cdr3_length: 15
j_call: TRBJ2-6
cdr3_aa: CAWSWGPSGANVLTF
cdr3_nt: TGTGCCTGGAGTTGGGGGCCCTCTGGGGCCAACGTCCTGACTTTC

v_call: TRBV6-5
clone_size: -
d_call: -
cdr3_length: 15
j_call: TRBJ2-3
cdr3_aa: CASSYRALSTDTQYF
cdr3_nt: TGTGCCAGCAGTTACAGGGCACTTAGCACAGATACGCAGTATTTT

v_call: TRBV15
clone_size: -
d_call: TRBD1
cdr3_length: 17
j_call: TRBJ2-3
cdr3_aa: CATSRRPGQGVTDTQYF
cdr3_nt: TGTGCCACCAGCAGAAGACCGGGACAGGGGGTTACAGATACGCAGTATTTT

v_call: TRBV7-2
clone_size: -
d_call: TRBD1
cdr3_length: 15
j_call: TRBJ1-5
cdr3_aa: CASSARLTGSQPQHF
cdr3_nt: TGTGCCAGCAGCGCCCGACTGACAGGGTCCCAGCCCCAGCATTTT

v_call: TRBV14
clone_size: few
d_call: -
cdr3_length: 14
j_call: TRBJ2-1
cdr3_aa: CASSQEGNYRVKFF
cdr3_nt: TGTGCCAGCAGCCAAGAGGGGAATTACAGGGTCAAGTTCTTC

v_call: TRBV7-2
clone_size: few
d_call: TRBD2
cdr3_length: 15
j_call: TRBJ2-1
cdr3_aa: CASSYGTSNYNEQFF
cdr3_nt: TGTGCCAGCAGCTATGGGACTAGCAACTACAATGAGCAGTTCTTC

v_call: TRBV5-1
clone_size: -
d_call: -
cdr3_length: 14
j_call: TRBJ2-1
cdr3_aa: CASSQVRARNEQFF
cdr3_nt: TGCGCCAGCAGCCAGGTCAGGGCACGTAATGAGCAGTTCTTC

v_call: TRBV15
clone_size: -
d_call: -
cdr3_length: 14
j_call: TRBJ1-6
cdr3_aa: CATSRTANSSPLHF
cdr3_nt: TGTGCCACCAGCAGAACCGCAAATAGTTCACCCCTCCACTTT

v_call: TRBV13
clone_size: -
d_call: -
cdr3_length: 15
j_call: TRBJ1-6
cdr3_aa: CASSLVADWNSPLHF
cdr3_nt: TGTGCCAGCAGCTTAGTGGCGGACTGGAATTCACCCCTCCACTTT

v_call: TRBV30
clone_size: -
d_call: TRBD1
cdr3_length: 13
j_call: TRBJ2-5
cdr3_aa: CAWAWTGGETQYF
cdr3_nt: TGTGCCTGGGCATGGACAGGAGGAGAGACCCAGTACTTC

v_call: TRBV19
clone_size: -
d_call: TRBD1
cdr3_length: 14
j_call: TRBJ1-5
cdr3_aa: CASSMATGDQPQHF
cdr3_nt: TGTGCCAGTAGTATGGCGACAGGGGATCAGCCCCAGCATTTT

v_call: TRBV6-1
clone_size: -
d_call: -
cdr3_length: 12
j_call: TRBJ2-3
cdr3_aa: CASSDYLVRVDF
cdr3_nt: TGTGCCAGCAGTGACTACTTGGTTAGGGTGGACTTT

v_call: TRBV30
clone_size: -
d_call: -
cdr3_length: 14
j_call: TRBJ2-1
cdr3_aa: CACQLGSGYNEQFF
cdr3_nt: TGTGCCTGCCAACTCGGTAGCGGCTACAATGAGCAGTTCTTC

v_call: TRBV5-1
clone_size: few
d_call: -
cdr3_length: 16
j_call: TRBJ2-3
cdr3_aa: CASSFRGRGDTDTQYF
cdr3_nt: TGCGCCAGCAGCTTCCGAGGGAGAGGGGACACAGATACGCAGTATTTT

v_call: TRBV29-1
clone_size: -
d_call: -
cdr3_length: 13
j_call: TRBJ2-3
cdr3_aa: CSVRGLGNVSQYF
cdr3_nt: TGCAGCGTGAGGGGACTTGGGAACGTATCGCAGTATTTT

v_call: TRBV10-3
clone_size: -
d_call: TRBD1
cdr3_length: 15
j_call: TRBJ2-7
cdr3_aa: CAISSDRVVPYEQYF
cdr3_nt: TGTGCCATCAGTTCCGACAGGGTAGTCCCCTACGAGCAGTACTTC

v_call: TRBV4-1
clone_size: -
d_call: TRBD1
cdr3_length: 14
j_call: TRBJ1-1
cdr3_aa: CASSRGPRGTEAFF
cdr3_nt: TGCGCCAGCAGCCGGGGCCCCAGGGGGACTGAAGCTTTCTTT

v_call: TRBV6-4
clone_size: -
d_call: -
cdr3_length: 13
j_call: TRBJ1-4
cdr3_aa: CASSNFLDWKLFF
cdr3_nt: TGTGCCAGCAGCAATTTCTTGGACTGGAAGCTGTTTTTT

v_call: TRBV30
clone_size: -
d_call: -
cdr3_length: 13
j_call: TRBJ2-7
cdr3_aa: CAWSSPPLHEQYF
cdr3_nt: TGTGCCTGGAGTTCACCGCCCCTCCACGAGCAGTACTTC

v_call: TRBV5-8
clone_size: few
d_call: -
cdr3_length: 15
j_call: TRBJ1-6
cdr3_aa: CASSLERLGRAPLHF
cdr3_nt: TGTGCCAGCAGCTTGGAGCGTCTTGGGCGGGCACCCCTCCACTTT

v_call: TRBV23-1
clone_size: few
d_call: -
cdr3_length: 20
j_call: TRBJ2-1
cdr3_aa: CASSQVFRDGTLRSYNEQFF
cdr3_nt: TGCGCCAGCAGTCAGGTTTTTCGAGACGGGACACTGAGGAGCTACAATGAGCAGTTCTTC

v_call: TRBV6-1
clone_size: few
d_call: TRBD1
cdr3_length: 16
j_call: TRBJ2-7
cdr3_aa: CASSERSGGHTYEQYF
cdr3_nt: TGTGCCAGCAGTGAACGGTCAGGGGGCCATACTTACGAGCAGTACTTC

v_call: TRBV11-3
clone_size: few
d_call: -
cdr3_length: 11
j_call: TRBJ2-3
cdr3_aa: CASGRGDTQYF
cdr3_nt: TGTGCCAGCGGTAGGGGAGATACGCAGTATTTT

v_call: TRBV30
clone_size: few
d_call: -
cdr3_length: 12
j_call: TRBJ2-1
cdr3_aa: CAWGARSNEQFF
cdr3_nt: TGTGCCTGGGGGGCTAGGTCCAATGAGCAGTTCTTC

v_call: TRBV6-5
clone_size: -
d_call: -
cdr3_length: 13
j_call: TRBJ2-7
cdr3_aa: CASVGGSSYEQYF
cdr3_nt: TGTGCCAGCGTTGGGGGGAGCTCCTACGAGCAGTACTTC

v_call: TRBV4-2
clone_size: -
d_call: -
cdr3_length: 14
j_call: TRBJ2-7
cdr3_aa: CASSQDRGSYEQYF
cdr3_nt: TGTGCCAGCAGCCAAGACAGGGGCTCCTACGAGCAGTACTTC

v_call: TRBV5-1
clone_size: -
d_call: -
cdr3_length: 14
j_call: TRBJ2-4
cdr3_aa: CASRGVRGRNIQYF
cdr3_nt: TGCGCCAGCAGGGGAGTGAGGGGGAGGAACATTCAGTACTTC

v_call: TRBV14
clone_size: -
d_call: -
cdr3_length: 14
j_call: TRBJ1-2
cdr3_aa: CASSQPGRPYGYTF
cdr3_nt: TGTGCCAGCAGCCAACCGGGACGGCCCTATGGCTACACCTTC

v_call: TRBV29-1
clone_size: -
d_call: TRBD2
cdr3_length: 14
j_call: TRBJ2-3
cdr3_aa: CSAGTRPFTDTQYF
cdr3_nt: TGCAGCGCCGGGACTAGGCCATTCACAGATACGCAGTATTTT

v_call: TRBV30
clone_size: -
d_call: -
cdr3_length: 13
j_call: TRBJ1-2
cdr3_aa: CAWSEGVNYGYTF
cdr3_nt: TGTGCCTGGAGTGAGGGGGTGAACTATGGCTACACCTTC

v_call: TRBV7-9
clone_size: -
d_call: -
cdr3_length: 11
j_call: TRBJ1-1
cdr3_aa: CASRGDTEAFF
cdr3_nt: TGTGCCAGCAGGGGTGACACTGAAGCTTTCTTT

v_call: TRBV18
clone_size: many
d_call: -
cdr3_length: 15
j_call: TRBJ1-5
cdr3_aa: CASSLGQWYDQPQHF
cdr3_nt: TGTGCCAGCTCACTAGGACAGTGGTATGATCAGCCCCAGCATTTT

v_call: TRBV6-1
clone_size: -
d_call: TRBD1
cdr3_length: 17
j_call: TRBJ2-7
cdr3_aa: CASSDVAGTGVTYEQYF
cdr3_nt: TGTGCCAGCAGTGACGTAGCCGGGACAGGGGTCACCTACGAGCAGTACTTC